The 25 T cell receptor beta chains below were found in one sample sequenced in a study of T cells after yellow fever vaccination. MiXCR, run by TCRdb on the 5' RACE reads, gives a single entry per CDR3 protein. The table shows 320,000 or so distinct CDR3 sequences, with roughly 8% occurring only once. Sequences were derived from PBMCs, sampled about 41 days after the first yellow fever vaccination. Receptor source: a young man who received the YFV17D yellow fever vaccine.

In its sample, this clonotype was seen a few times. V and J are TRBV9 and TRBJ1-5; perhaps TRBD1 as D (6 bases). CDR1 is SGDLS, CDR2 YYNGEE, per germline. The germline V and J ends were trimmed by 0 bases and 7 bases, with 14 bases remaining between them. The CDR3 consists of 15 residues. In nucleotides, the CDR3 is TGTGCCAGCAGCGTAGGGTCGGGGGGCGGCCAGCCCCAGCATTTT. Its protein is CASSVGSGGGQPQHF.

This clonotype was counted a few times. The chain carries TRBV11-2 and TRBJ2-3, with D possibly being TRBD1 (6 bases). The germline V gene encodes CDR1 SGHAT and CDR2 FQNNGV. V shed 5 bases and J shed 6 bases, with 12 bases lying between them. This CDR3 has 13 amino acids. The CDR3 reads CASSGDRMDTQYF. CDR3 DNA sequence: TGTGCCAGCAGCGGAGACAGGATGGATACGCAGTATTTT.

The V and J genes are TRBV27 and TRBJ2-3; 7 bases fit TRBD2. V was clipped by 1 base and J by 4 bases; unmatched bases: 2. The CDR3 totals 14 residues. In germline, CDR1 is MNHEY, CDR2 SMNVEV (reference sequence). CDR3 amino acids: CASSLFLAADTQYF. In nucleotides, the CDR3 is TGTGCCAGCAGTTTATTCCTAGCGGCAGATACGCAGTATTTT.

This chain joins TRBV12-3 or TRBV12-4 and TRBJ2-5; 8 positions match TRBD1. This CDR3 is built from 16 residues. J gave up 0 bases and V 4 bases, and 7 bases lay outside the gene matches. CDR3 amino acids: CASSSGQGGYQETQYF. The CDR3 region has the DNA TGTGCCAGCAGTTCCGGACAGGGAGGATACCAAGAGACCCAGTACTTC.

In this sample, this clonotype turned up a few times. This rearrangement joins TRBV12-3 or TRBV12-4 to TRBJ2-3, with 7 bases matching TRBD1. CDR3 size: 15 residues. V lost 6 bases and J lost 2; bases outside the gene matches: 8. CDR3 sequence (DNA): TGTGCCAGCAGCGTTGGTGGACAGGCCACAGATACGCAGTATTTT. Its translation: CASSVGGQATDTQYF.

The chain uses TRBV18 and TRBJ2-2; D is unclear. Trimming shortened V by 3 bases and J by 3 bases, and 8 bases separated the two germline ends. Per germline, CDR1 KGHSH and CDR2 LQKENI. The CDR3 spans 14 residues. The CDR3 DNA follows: TGTGCCAGCTCACCTATGAGAGACACCGGGGAGCTGTTTTTT. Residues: CASSPMRDTGELFF.

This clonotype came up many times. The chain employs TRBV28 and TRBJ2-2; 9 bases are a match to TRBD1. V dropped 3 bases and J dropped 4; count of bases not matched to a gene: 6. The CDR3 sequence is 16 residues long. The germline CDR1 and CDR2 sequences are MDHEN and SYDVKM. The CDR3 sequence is CASSFGDRATTGELFF. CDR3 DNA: TGTGCCAGCAGTTTTGGGGACAGGGCAACCACCGGGGAGCTGTTTTTT.

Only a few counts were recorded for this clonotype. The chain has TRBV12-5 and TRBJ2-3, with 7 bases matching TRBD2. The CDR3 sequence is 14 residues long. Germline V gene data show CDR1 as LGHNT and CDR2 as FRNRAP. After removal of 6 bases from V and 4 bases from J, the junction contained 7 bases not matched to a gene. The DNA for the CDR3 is TGTGCTAGTGGAGGCGGGGGTCATGCAGATACGCAGTATTTT. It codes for CASGGGGHADTQYF.

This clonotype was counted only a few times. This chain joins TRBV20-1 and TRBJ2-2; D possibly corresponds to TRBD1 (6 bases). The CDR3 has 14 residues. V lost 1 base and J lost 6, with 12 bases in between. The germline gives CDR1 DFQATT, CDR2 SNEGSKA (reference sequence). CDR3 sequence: CSARGPGASGELFF. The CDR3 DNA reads TGCAGTGCTAGAGGGCCAGGGGCATCCGGGGAGCTGTTTTTT.

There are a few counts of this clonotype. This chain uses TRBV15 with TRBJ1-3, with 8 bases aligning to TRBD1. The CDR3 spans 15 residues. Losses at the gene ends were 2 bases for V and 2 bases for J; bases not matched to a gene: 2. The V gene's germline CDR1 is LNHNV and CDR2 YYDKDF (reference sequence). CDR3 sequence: CATSRSTGAGNTIYF. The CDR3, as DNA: TGTGCCACCAGCAGATCGACAGGGGCTGGAAACACCATATATTTT.

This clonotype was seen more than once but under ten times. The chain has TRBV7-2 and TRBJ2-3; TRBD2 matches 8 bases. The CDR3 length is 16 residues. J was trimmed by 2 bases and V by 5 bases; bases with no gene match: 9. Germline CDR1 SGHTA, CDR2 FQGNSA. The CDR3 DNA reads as TGTGCCAGCAGCCACTGGCGGGGGGCCGTCACAGATACGCAGTATTTT. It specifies CASSHWRGAVTDTQYF.

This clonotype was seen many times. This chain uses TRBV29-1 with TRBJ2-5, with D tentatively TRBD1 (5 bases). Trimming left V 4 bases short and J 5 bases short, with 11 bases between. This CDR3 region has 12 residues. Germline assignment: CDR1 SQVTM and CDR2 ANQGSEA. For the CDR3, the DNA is TGCAGCGTTGTAGAGACAGTCGAGACCCAGTACTTC. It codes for CSVVETVETQYF.

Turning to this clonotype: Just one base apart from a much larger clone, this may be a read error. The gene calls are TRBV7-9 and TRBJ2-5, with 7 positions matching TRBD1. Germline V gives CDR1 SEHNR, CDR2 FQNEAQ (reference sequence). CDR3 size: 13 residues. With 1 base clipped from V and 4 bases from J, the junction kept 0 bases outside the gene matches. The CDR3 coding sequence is TGTGCCAGCAGCTTAGGGGACAGAGAGACCCAGTACTTC. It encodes CASSLGDRETQYF.

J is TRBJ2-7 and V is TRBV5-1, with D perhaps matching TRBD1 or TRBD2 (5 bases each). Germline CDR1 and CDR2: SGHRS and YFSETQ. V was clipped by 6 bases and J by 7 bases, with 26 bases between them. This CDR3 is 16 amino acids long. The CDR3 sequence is CASILMPGPITGEQYF. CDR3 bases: TGCGCCAGCATCCTTATGCCGGGACCCATTACGGGGGAGCAGTACTTC. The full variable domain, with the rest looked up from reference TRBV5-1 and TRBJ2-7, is KAGVTQTPRYLIKTRGQQVTLSCSPISGHRSVSWYQQTPGQGLQFLFEYFSETQRNKGNFPGRFSGRQFSNSRSEMNVSTLELGDSALYLCASILMPGPITGEQYFGPGTRLTVT.

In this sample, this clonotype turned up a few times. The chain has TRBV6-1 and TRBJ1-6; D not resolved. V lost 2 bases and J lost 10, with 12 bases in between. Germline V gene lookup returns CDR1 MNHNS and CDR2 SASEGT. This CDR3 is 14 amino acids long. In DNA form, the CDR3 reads TGTGCCAGCAGTGAACTCGGGGTGCGGTCACCCCTCCACTTT. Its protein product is CASSELGVRSPLHF.

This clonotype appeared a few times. The CDR3 sequence is CASSSPAGGDQPQHF. The CDR3 coding sequence is TGTGCCAGCAGCTCCCCTGCGGGGGGCGATCAGCCCCAGCATTTT. J is TRBJ1-5 and V is TRBV7-9; D perhaps matches TRBD1 (6 bases). The CDR3 has 15 residues. V lost 4 bases and J lost 5, with 15 bases in between. The germline V gene encodes CDR1 SEHNR and CDR2 FQNEAQ (reference sequence).

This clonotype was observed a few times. The CDR3 loop is CASSYWQTQETQYF. For the CDR3, the DNA is TGTGCCAGCAGTTACTGGCAGACCCAAGAGACCCAGTACTTC. This chain links TRBV6-5 with TRBJ2-5; D is unresolved. V was shortened by 1 base and J by 1 base, with 7 bases between the two germline ends. The length of the CDR3 is 14 residues. The germline gives CDR1 MNHEY, CDR2 SVGAGI.

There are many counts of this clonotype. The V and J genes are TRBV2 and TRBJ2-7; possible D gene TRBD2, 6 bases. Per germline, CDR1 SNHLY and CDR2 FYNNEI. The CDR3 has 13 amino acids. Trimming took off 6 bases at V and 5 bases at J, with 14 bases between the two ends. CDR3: CASRFGGVHEQYF. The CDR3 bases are TGTGCCAGCAGGTTCGGGGGAGTCCACGAGCAGTACTTC.

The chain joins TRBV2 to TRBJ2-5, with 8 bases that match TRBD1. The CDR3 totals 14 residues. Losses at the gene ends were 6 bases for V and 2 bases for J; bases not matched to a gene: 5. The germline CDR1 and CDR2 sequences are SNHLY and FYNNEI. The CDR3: CASSPRDRQETQYF. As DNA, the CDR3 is TGTGCCAGCAGCCCCCGGGACAGGCAAGAGACCCAGTACTTC.

For the CDR3, the DNA is TGCGCCAGCAGCCAAGATTCGGGCAGAAAAAATGGCTACACCTTC. The encoded protein is CASSQDSGRKNGYTF. The gene calls are TRBV4-3 and TRBJ1-2; unclear D gene. The germline CDR1 and CDR2 sequences are LGHNA and YSLEER. V lost 0 bases to trimming and J lost 6 bases, with 14 bases between them. The CDR3 is made up of 15 amino acids.

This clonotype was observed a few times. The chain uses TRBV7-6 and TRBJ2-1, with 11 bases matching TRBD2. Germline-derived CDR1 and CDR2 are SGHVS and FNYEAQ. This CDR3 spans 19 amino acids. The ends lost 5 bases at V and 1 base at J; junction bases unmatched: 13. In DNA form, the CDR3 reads TGTGCCAGCAGCCCGACAGTAGCGGGGGGGCCTGAATCCTACAATGAGCAGTTCTTC. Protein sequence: CASSPTVAGGPESYNEQFF.

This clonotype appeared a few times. CDR3 DNA: TGTGCCAGCAGTTACTCGGGGTTCGGTTCGGGAGCTTTCTTT. Translated, it gives CASSYSGFGSGAFF. The chain uses TRBV6-5 and TRBJ1-1, with no clear D. V shed 0 bases and J shed 10 bases, with 15 bases lying between them. The CDR3 is 14 amino acids. Germline values: CDR1 MNHEY, CDR2 SVGAGI.

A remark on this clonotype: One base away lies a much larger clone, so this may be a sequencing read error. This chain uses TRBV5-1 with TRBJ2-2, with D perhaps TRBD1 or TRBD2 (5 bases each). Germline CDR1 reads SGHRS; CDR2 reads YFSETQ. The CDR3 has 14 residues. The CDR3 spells CASSRTQGPGEQFF. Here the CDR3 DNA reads TGCGCCAGCAGCAGAACCCAGGGCCCCGGGGAGCAGTTTTTT. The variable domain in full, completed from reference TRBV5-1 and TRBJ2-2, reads KAGVTQTPRYLIKTRGQQVTLSCSPISGHRSVSWYQQTPGQGLQFLFEYFSETQRNKGNFPGRFSGRQFSNSRSEMNVSTLELGDSALYLCASSRTQGPGEQFFGEGSRLTVL.

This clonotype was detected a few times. The CDR3 nucleotides are TGTGCCAGCAGTCTAGATCGGGACGGGTATAATTCACCCCTCCACTTT. As protein: CASSLDRDGYNSPLHF. V is TRBV12-3 or TRBV12-4 and J is TRBJ1-6; possible D gene TRBD1, 5 bases. CDR3 length: 16 residues. The ends were cut back, 5 bases at V and 4 bases at J, with 15 bases in the middle.

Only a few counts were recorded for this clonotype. CDR3 in DNA: TGTGCCAGCAGTTACGGTGAGGTCTCAATAGGAGATACGCAGTATTTT. Protein sequence: CASSYGEVSIGDTQYF. V gene TRBV6-5 combines with J gene TRBJ2-3; D is uncertain. From germline, CDR1 is MNHEY and CDR2 SVGAGI. The CDR3 sequence is 16 residues long. V lost 2 bases and J 5 bases, leaving 17 bases between the germline ends.